This T cell receptor (beta chain) was retrieved from a study of cytomegalovirus exposure and HLA in healthy donors. Germline CDR1 reads LNHDA; CDR2 reads SQIVND (reference sequence). V was clipped by 1 base and J by 7 bases; unmatched bases: 2. There are 14 residues in the CDR3. The primer mix had 60 Vbeta and 13 Jbeta primers. Some clones are missing from TCRdb's copy, which holds only in-frame ones; the method was immunoSEQ multiplex PCR. The profile shows about 140,000 clones, around three quarters of them singletons. V usage is TRBV19 and J usage is TRBJ1-4; 8 positions match TRBD1. The sequence was obtained from a man aged 35-49 years in good health and CMV-seronegative. The sequenced sample was PBMCs. CDR3 in DNA: TGTGCCAGTAGTATAGCAGGGGGCCGTGAAAAACTGTTTTTT. Amino acid sequence: CASSIAGGREKLFF.